Each of the 6 T cell receptor beta chains below was sequenced from the same sample in a study of T cell responses to AZD1222 COVID-19 vaccine. Clones were sequenced by immunoSEQ multiplex PCR, and TCRdb holds only the in-frame ones, with some missing. The sample shows about 100,000 clones, 88% of them seen only once. This sample comprised peripheral blood, obtained on day 0 of AZD1222 vaccination. The receptors were gathered from an adult in good health.

The V gene is TRBV6-2 or TRBV6-3, the J gene TRBJ1-2; D gene ambiguous. Germline V gene data show CDR1 as MNHEY and CDR2 as SVGEGT. V was clipped by 1 base and J by 7 bases, with 10 bases between them. CDR3 length: 13 amino acids. The CDR3 spells CASSYWRSGGYTF. In DNA form, the CDR3 reads TGTGCCAGCAGTTACTGGCGCTCGGGTGGCTACACCTTC.

J is TRBJ2-7 and V is TRBV4-2; D is undetermined. CDR1 and CDR2 (germline): LGHNA, YNFKEQ. The CDR3 totals 14 residues. Trimming cost V 2 bases and J 2 bases, with 10 bases left between them. The CDR3 is CASSQSTVTYEQYF. CDR3 DNA sequence: TGTGCCAGCAGCCAATCGACGGTGACCTACGAGCAGTACTTC.

The chain uses TRBV21-1 and TRBJ2-7; TRBD1 is taken as the D call from the table, unchecked against the DNA. TRBV21-1 is deemed a pseudogene. The CDR3 loop spans 13 amino acids. DNA for the CDR3: TGTGCCAGCAGCACCCAAGACAGCTACGAGCAGTACTTC. Protein: CASSTQDSYEQYF.

Comments on this clone: Different DNA sequences within this sample yield the same CDR3. The gene calls are TRBV4-1 and TRBJ2-2; D remains ambiguous. Trimming took 1 base from V and 4 from J, leaving 4 bases between them. CDR3 length: 13 amino acids. The germline V gene encodes CDR1 MGHRA and CDR2 YSYEKL. CDR3 in amino acids: CASSQVGTGELFF. The CDR3 DNA is TGCGCCAGCAGCCAAGTGGGCACCGGGGAGCTGTTTTTT.

The V call is TRBV2, the J call TRBJ1-4, with 7 bases lining up with TRBD1. Germline V gene data show CDR1 as SNHLY and CDR2 as FYNNEI. The CDR3 is 14 amino acids. The J segment lost 2 bases and the V segment lost 6 bases, leaving 3 bases of the junction unmatched. The CDR3 nucleotides read TGTGCCAGCAGAGTACAGGGGACTAATGAAAAACTGTTTTTT. Translating gives CASRVQGTNEKLFF.

In this sample, this clone turned up once. This rearrangement joins TRBV20-1 to TRBJ1-2; 7 bases match TRBD1. J lost 2 bases, V lost 3 bases, and 3 bases had no gene match. Germline V CDR1 and CDR2: DFQATT, SNEGSKA (reference sequence). This CDR3 has 13 residues. The CDR3 region has the DNA TGCAGTGCTAGTGTACAGGGGAACTATGGCTACACCTTC. The encoded protein is CSASVQGNYGYTF.